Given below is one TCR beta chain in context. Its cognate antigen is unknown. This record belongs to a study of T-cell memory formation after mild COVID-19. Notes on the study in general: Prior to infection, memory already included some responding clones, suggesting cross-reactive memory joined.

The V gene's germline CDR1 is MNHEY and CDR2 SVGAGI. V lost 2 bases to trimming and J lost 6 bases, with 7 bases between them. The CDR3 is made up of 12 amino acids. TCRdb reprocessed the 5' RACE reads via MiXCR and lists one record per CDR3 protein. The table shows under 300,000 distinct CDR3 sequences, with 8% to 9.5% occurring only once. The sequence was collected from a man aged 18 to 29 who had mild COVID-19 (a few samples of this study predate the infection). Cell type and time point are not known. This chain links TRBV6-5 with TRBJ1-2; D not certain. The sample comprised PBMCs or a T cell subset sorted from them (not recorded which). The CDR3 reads CASSYGVNGYTF. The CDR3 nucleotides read TGTGCCAGCAGTTACGGGGTCAATGGCTACACCTTC.